These 14 T cell receptor beta chains were sequenced from one sample in a study of cytomegalovirus exposure and HLA in healthy donors. Primers: 60 Vbeta forward and 13 Jbeta reverse. Data came from immunoSEQ multiplex PCR; TCRdb stores just in-frame clones and leaves some out. In the table there are over 95,000 clones, 70% to 85% of which are singletons. Specimen: PBMCs. These receptors all come from a woman aged 18 to 35 in good health and CMV-seronegative.

The chain employs TRBV19 and TRBJ1-5; 8 nucleotides match TRBD1. CDR1 is LNHDA, CDR2 SQIVND, per germline (reference sequence). The CDR3 contains 17 residues. The V gene end was trimmed by 4 bases and the J gene end by 1 base; junction bases not matched to a gene: 9. DNA for the CDR3: TGTGCCAGTAGTACTACTGCAGGGGGCGGAAGCAATCAGCCCCAGCATTTT. Its protein is CASSTTAGGGSNQPQHF.

The chain recombines TRBV7-2 with TRBJ2-1; D might be TRBD2 (5 bases). The germline V gene encodes CDR1 SGHTA and CDR2 FQGNSA. This CDR3 is 15 amino acids long. The germline V and J ends were trimmed by 1 base and 14 bases, with 21 bases remaining between them. The CDR3 nucleotides are TGTGCCAGCAGCTTAGAAGGTGGAGTAATGGGAGTAAAGTTCTTC. Amino acids: CASSLEGGVMGVKFF.

This clone was found a few times. The rearrangement links TRBV4-1 to TRBJ1-1; TRBD1 is a possible D gene (5 bases). The CDR3 covers 14 residues. CDR1 and CDR2 from the germline V gene are MGHRA and YSYEKL. Trimming shortened V by 6 bases and J by 1 base, and 12 bases separated the two germline ends. The CDR3 sequence: CASRVYQGNTEAFF. CDR3 nucleotides: TGCGCCAGCAGGGTATACCAGGGGAACACTGAAGCTTTCTTT.

The CDR3 is CASHRGGSYGYTF. In DNA, the CDR3 is TGTGCCAGCCACAGGGGGGGGAGCTATGGCTACACCTTC. J is TRBJ1-2 and V is TRBV28; 8 nucleotides agree with TRBD1. CDR1 is MDHEN, CDR2 SYDVKM, per germline. Losses at the gene ends were 8 bases for V and 4 bases for J; bases not matched to a gene: 6. The CDR3 length is 13 residues.

This clone was seen only a few times. The chain is built from TRBV5-1 and TRBJ1-4; D perhaps matches TRBD1 (6 bases). The CDR3 runs 18 residues. In germline, CDR1 is SGHRS, CDR2 YFSETQ. V was pared by 4 bases and J by 0 bases, with 19 bases between. The CDR3 nucleotides are TGCGCCAGCAGCCCAAATCTACAGGGTTACGCAACTAATGAAAAACTGTTTTTT. This sequence encodes CASSPNLQGYATNEKLFF.

This clone was counted a few times. V is TRBV5-1 and J is TRBJ2-1, with D tentatively TRBD2 (5 bases). Germline CDR1 SGHRS, CDR2 YFSETQ. The CDR3 is 15 residues long. V lost 0 bases to trimming and J lost 2 bases, with 9 bases between them. CDR3 coding DNA: TGCGCCAGCAGCTTGGGGCCGGAGGCCTACAATGAGCAGTTCTTC. Amino acids: CASSLGPEAYNEQFF.

A few counts support this clone. The chain joins TRBV6-6 to TRBJ2-1, with D tentatively TRBD2 (5 bases). Deletions cut 5 bases from V and 9 bases from J, with 14 bases between. The V gene's germline CDR1 is MNHNY and CDR2 SVGAGI (reference sequence). This CDR3 spans 13 amino acids. The CDR3 here is CASSRTRDGEQFF. The CDR3 nucleotides are TGTGCCAGCAGTCGCACTAGAGACGGTGAGCAGTTCTTC.

This sequence joins TRBV7-9 and TRBJ2-4, with D perhaps matching TRBD2 (6 bases). V was clipped by 5 bases and J by 3 bases, with 17 bases between them. The CDR3 totals 16 residues. CDR1 is SEHNR and CDR2 is FQNEAQ in the germline V gene (reference sequence). The CDR3 DNA follows: TGTGCCAGCAGCCCGAGGTGGGGGGATGACAAAAACATTCAGTACTTC. Its protein product is CASSPRWGDDKNIQYF.

The chain couples TRBV19 to TRBJ1-3; a possible D gene is TRBD1 (5 bases). V was clipped by 2 bases and J by 2 bases, with 13 bases between them. In germline, CDR1 is LNHDA, CDR2 SQIVND (reference sequence). This CDR3 comprises 16 residues. Here the CDR3 reads CASSIYWGLTGNTIYF. The DNA of the CDR3 is TGTGCCAGTAGTATATATTGGGGCTTGACTGGAAACACCATATATTTT. Full variable domain (rest looked up from reference TRBV19 and TRBJ1-3): DGGITQSPKYLFRKEGQNVTLSCEQNLNHDAMYWYRQDPGQGLRLIYYSQIVNDFQKGDIAEGYSVSREKKESFPLTVTSAQKNPTAFYLCASSIYWGLTGNTIYFGEGSWLTVV.

This chain uses TRBV6-5 with TRBJ2-3; 7 bases match TRBD1. The ends lost 0 bases at V and 4 bases at J; junction bases unmatched: 4. Germline CDR1 reads MNHEY; CDR2 reads SVGAGI. This CDR3 is 15 amino acids long. CDR3 nucleotides: TGTGCCAGCAGTTACTCGAAGACAGGGCCAGATACGCAGTATTTT. Its translation: CASSYSKTGPDTQYF.

The CDR3 protein is CASSLVVRGQGYTF. The CDR3 DNA reads as TGTGCCAGCAGCTTAGTCGTCAGGGGGCAAGGCTACACCTTC. V gene TRBV7-9 combines with J gene TRBJ1-2; 8 positions match TRBD1. Germline V gene data show CDR1 as SEHNR and CDR2 as FQNEAQ (reference sequence). V shed 1 base and J 8 bases; nucleotides not matched to a gene: 6. The CDR3 extends over 14 amino acids.

This clone was recorded only once. The chain recombines TRBV30 with TRBJ2-2, with TRBD1 matching 7 bases. The CDR3 has 15 residues. Germline CDR1 and CDR2: GTSNPN and SVGIG (reference sequence). V shed 4 bases and J 3 bases; nucleotides not matched to a gene: 8. Here the CDR3 reads CAWNPDRQHTGELFF. CDR3 in DNA: TGTGCCTGGAATCCGGACAGGCAGCACACCGGGGAGCTGTTTTTT.

This chain connects TRBV11-2 to TRBJ2-3, with 7 nucleotides matching TRBD1. Germline V gene lookup returns CDR1 SGHAT and CDR2 FQNNGV. Unmatched junction bases numbered 6, after V lost 3 bases and J lost 0 bases. This CDR3 has 16 residues. The DNA of the CDR3 is TGTGCCAGCAGCTTGGGGACAGCCACTAGCACAGATACGCAGTATTTT. The encoded protein is CASSLGTATSTDTQYF.

The CDR3 nucleotides read TGTGCCAGCAGCCCATTTTACAGGGAGGAAAAACTGTTTTTT. It yields the protein CASSPFYREEKLFF. The chain is built from TRBV7-9 and TRBJ1-4; D might be TRBD1 (6 bases). Trimming took 5 bases from V and 8 from J, leaving 15 bases between them. CDR3 length: 14 amino acids. Germline V lookup: CDR1 SEHNR, CDR2 FQNEAQ (reference sequence).